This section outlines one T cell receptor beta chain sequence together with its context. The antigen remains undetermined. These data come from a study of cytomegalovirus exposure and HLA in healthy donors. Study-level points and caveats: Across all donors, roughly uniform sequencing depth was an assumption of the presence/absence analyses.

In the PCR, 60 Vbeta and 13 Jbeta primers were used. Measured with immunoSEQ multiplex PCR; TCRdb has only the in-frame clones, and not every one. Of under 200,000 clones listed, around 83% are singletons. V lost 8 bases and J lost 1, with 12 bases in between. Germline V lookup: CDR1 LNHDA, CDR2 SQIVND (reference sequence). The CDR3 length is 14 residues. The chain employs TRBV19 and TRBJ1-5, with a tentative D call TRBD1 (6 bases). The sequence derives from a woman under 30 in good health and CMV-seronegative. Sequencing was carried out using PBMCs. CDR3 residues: CASRTGYSNQPQHF. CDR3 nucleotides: TGTGCCAGTCGAACAGGGTACAGCAATCAGCCCCAGCATTTT.